A single TCR beta chain is shown here with its context. The antigen remains undetermined. Researchers took RNA transcripts and amplified the TCR beta CDR3 regions from them. HTBI primers drove first-round RT-PCR of the TCR CDR3. Via MiXCR, TCRdb re-called the multiplex PCR reads, giving one row per CDR3 protein. The top ten clones hold approximately 32% of a sample with a few hundred thousand distinct CDR3 sequences, 15% of them seen once. The length of the CDR3 is 16 residues. Germline CDR1 reads SGHDN; CDR2 reads FVKESK. With 5 bases clipped from V and 1 base from J, the junction kept 10 bases outside the gene matches. This entry is derived from a study of T cells in Graves' hyperthyroidism and ophthalmopathy. Study-level background: Sampling of peripheral blood happened at initial diagnosis, prior to any treatment. Broader study findings: In the blood, most expanded thyroid clonotypes above 0.001 appeared as well.

The clonotype comes from a woman aged 25 to 39 with Graves' hyperthyroidism. The V and J genes are TRBV14 and TRBJ2-7; 8 bases align to TRBD1. The sequenced sample was blood. This chain's CDR3 is CASSDRQGLGSYEQYF. In DNA, the CDR3 is TGTGCCAGCAGCGACAGACAGGGGCTCGGGTCCTACGAGCAGTACTTC.